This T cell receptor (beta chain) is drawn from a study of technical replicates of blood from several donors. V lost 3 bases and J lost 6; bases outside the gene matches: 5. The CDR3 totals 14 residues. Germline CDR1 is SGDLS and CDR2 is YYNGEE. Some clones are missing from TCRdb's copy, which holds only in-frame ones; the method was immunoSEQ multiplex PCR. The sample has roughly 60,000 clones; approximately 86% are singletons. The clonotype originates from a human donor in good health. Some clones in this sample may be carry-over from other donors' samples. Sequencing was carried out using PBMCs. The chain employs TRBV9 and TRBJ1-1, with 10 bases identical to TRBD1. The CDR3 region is CASSEGTGDPEAFF. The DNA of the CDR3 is TGTGCCAGCAGCGAGGGGACAGGGGACCCTGAAGCTTTCTTT.